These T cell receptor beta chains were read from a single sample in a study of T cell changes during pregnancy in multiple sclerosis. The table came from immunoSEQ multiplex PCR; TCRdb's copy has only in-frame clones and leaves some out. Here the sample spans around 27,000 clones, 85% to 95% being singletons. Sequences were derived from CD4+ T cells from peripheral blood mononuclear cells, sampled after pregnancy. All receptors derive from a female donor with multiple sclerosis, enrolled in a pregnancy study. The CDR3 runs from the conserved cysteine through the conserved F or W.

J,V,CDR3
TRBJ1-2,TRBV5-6,CASSPLDRVEWNGYTF
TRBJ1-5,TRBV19,CASSKYLTGGGQPQHF
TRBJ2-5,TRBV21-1,CASSKEGPGRGETQYF
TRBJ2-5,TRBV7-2,CASSSMGGAGETQYF
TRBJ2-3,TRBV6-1,CASSEDILLKDTQYF
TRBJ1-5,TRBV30,CAWSTSGAGQPQHF
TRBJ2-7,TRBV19,CASSIGRSYEQYF
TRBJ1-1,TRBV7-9,CASSLWESGTEAFF
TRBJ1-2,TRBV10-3,CAISGGQGQYGYTF
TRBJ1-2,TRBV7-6,CASSPRNYGYTF
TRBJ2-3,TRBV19,CASSIPGADTQYF
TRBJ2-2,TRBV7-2,CASSLEVRAGELFF
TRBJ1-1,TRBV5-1,CASSLAFGFGGRRTEAFF
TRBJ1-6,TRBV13,CASSVAGLHNSPLHF
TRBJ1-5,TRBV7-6,CASSLSSLQGNGVRNQPQHF
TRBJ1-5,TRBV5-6,CASSLGQISNQPQHF
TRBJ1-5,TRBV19,CASSNTASNQPQHF
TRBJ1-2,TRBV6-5,CASSYAGSTRRGYTF
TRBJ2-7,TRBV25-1,CASRLAGVHEQYF
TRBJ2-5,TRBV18,CASSPPGSETQYF
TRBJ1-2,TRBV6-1,CASSEQGIDYGYTF
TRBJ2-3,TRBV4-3,CASSQGSGVSTDTQYF
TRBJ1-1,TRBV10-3,CAIADRGGTEAFF
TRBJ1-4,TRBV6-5,CVSSHSGVDEKLFF
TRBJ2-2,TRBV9,CASSETLSLAGGTGELFF
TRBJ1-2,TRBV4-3,CASSQEGGVRGSGYTF
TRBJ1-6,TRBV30,CAWSGTRTGSDSPLHF
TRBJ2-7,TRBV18,CASSRGQGRVEQYF
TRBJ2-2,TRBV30,CAWSRVTVGKNTGELFF
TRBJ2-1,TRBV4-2,CASSQGTRQGANEQFF
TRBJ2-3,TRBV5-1,CASSPLRGSTDTQYF
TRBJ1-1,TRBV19,CASSMAGGSMNTEAFF
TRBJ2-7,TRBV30,CAWSVQGHEQYF
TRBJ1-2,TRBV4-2,CASSRDSALRGGYTF
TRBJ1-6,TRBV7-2,CASTQMSNSESPLHF
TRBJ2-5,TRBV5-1,CASSFSGVGETQYF
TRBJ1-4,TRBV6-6,CASSSTGGFEKLFF
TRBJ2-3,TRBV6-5,CASSYSEGLSDTQYF
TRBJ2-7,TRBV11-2,CASRPSGASSYEQYF
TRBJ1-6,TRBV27,CASRPPPRSVGVYNSPLHF
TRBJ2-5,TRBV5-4,CASSTGTGQETQYF
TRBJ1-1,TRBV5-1,CASSELTDSEAFF
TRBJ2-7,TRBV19,CASSIPRGLAGAYEQYF
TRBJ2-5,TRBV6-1,CASSGQTSGRFGETQYF
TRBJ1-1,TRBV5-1,CASSRGTAERDAFF
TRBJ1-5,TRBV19,CASSLTARNQPQHF
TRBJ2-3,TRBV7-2,CASSLSRSTDTQYF
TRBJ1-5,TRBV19,CASSGRYYSNQPQHF